A single sample is the source of the 4 T cell receptor beta chains below, sequenced in a study of T cells in women clearing cervical HPV infection. The table came from immunoSEQ multiplex PCR; TCRdb's copy has only in-frame clones and leaves some out. Across more than 20,000 clones, the top ten clones capture more than 10% of the sample. Specimen: blood buffy coat. These receptors were obtained from a woman between 18 and 69 years old with a cervical HPV16 infection that either progressed to CIN3+ or cleared (not recorded which).

As regards this clone: The read finishes 3 residues shy of the CDR3 end, and the germline J gene is used to complete it. The chain carries TRBV2 and TRBJ1-2; 9 nucleotides line up with TRBD1. The germline CDR1 and CDR2 sequences are SNHLY and FYNNEI. This CDR3 has 14 amino acids. CDR3: CASSDRDRDPGYTF. The CDR3 bases that were read are TGTGCCAGCAGTGACCGGGACAGGGACCCAGGC.

With respect to this clone: The read ends 3 residues early relative to the CDR3; the germline J gene fills the gap. The chain joins TRBV7-9 to TRBJ2-7; 14 bases fit TRBD2. The CDR3 loop spans 15 amino acids. J lost 3 bases, V lost 4 bases, and 2 bases had no gene match. Germline CDR1 and CDR2: SEHNR and FQNEAQ (reference sequence). The CDR3 DNA, read in part, is TGTGCCAGCAGCTCGGGACTAGCGGGAGACTACGAG. Its protein product is CASSSGLAGDYE. The CDR3 as a whole reads CASSSGLAGDYEQYF.

Comments on this clone: The read ends 3 residues shy of where the CDR3 ends; the end is completed using the germline J gene. V and J are TRBV18 and TRBJ1-2; D is uncertain. This CDR3 is 16 amino acids long. From germline, CDR1 is KGHSH and CDR2 LQKENI. CDR3 amino acids: CASSPIAGGPGDTYTF. The covered CDR3 bases are TGTGCCAGCTCACCGATAGCGGGAGGGCCGGGAGATACC.

In the case of this clone: The CDR3 end falls 3 residues outside the read, so it is completed with the germline J gene. The V and J genes are TRBV7-2 and TRBJ1-2; the D gene is possibly TRBD1 (5 bases). V lost 2 bases and J 5 bases, leaving 6 bases between the germline ends. Germline V gene sequence: CDR1 SGHTA, CDR2 FQGNSA. There are 12 residues in the CDR3. This chain's CDR3 is CASSLQGYGYTF. The DNA read from the CDR3 is TGTGCCAGCAGCTTACAGGGTTATGGC.